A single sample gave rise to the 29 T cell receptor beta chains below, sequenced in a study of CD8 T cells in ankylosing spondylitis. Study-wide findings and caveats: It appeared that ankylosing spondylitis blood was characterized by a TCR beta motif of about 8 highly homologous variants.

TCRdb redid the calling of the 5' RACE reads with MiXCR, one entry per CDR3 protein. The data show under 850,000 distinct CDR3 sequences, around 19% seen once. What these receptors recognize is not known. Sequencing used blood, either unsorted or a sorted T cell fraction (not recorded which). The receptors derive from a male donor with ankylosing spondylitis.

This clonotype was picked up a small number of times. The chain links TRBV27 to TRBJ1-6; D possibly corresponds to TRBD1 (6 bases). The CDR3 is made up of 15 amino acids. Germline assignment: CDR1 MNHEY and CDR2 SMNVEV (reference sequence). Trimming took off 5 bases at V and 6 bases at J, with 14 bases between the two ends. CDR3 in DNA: TGTGCCAGCAGTCCCAACAGGGTCGGTAATTCACCCCTCCACTTT. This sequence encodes CASSPNRVGNSPLHF.

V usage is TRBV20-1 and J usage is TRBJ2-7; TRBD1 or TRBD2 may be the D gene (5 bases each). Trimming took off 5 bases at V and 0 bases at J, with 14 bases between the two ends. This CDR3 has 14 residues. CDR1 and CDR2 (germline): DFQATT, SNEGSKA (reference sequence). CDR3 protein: CSALSRGGSYEQYF. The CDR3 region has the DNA TGCAGTGCTCTCTCGCGTGGGGGCTCCTACGAGCAGTACTTC.

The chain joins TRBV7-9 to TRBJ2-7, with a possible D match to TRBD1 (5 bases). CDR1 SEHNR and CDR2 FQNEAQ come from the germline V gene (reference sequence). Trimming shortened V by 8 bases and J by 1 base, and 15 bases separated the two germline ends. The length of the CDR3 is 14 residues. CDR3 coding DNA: TGTGCCAGCGTCTCGGGCAGGGTTTCCTACGAGCAGTACTTC. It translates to CASVSGRVSYEQYF.

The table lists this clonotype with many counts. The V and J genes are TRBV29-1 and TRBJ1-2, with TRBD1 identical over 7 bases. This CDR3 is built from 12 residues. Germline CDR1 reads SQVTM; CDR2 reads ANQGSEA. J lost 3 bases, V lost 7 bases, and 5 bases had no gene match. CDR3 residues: CSGSRGDYGYTF. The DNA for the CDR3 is TGCAGCGGATCCAGGGGGGACTATGGCTACACCTTC.

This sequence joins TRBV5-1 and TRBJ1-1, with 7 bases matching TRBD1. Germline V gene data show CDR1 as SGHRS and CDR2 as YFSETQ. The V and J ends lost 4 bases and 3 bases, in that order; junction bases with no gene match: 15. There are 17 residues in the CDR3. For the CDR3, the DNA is TGCGCCAGCAGCCGGTCCCGGGACAGAGATGGGGACACTGAAGCTTTCTTT. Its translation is CASSRSRDRDGDTEAFF.

CDR3 sequence (DNA): TGTGCCAGCAGCGCCCAGGGGGTTGAAAAACTGTTTTTT. Amino acids: CASSAQGVEKLFF. The chain employs TRBV7-9 and TRBJ1-4; 7 bases map to TRBD1. V lost 5 bases and J lost 7; bases outside the gene matches: 4. The CDR3 runs 13 residues. Germline V gene lookup returns CDR1 SEHNR and CDR2 FQNEAQ (reference sequence).

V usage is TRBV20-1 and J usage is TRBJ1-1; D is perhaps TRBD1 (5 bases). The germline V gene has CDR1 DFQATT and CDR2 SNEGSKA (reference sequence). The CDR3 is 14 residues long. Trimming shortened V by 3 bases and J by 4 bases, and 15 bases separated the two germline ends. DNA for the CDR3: TGCAGTGCTAGGGGACGCCTCGGGGGCACTGAAGCTTTCTTT. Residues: CSARGRLGGTEAFF.

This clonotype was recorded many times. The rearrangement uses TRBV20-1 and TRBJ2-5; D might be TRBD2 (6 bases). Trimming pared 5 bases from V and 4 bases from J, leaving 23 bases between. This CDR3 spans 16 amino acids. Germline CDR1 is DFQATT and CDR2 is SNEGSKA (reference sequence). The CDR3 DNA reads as TGCAGTGCTTCGACGGGGACTTATACCGTTGGAGAGACCCAGTACTTC. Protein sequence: CSASTGTYTVGETQYF.

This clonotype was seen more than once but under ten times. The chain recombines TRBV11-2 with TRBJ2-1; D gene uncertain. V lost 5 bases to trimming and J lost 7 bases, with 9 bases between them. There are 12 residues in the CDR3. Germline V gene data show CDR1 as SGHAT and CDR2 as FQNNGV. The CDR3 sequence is CASSTWANEQFF. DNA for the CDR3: TGTGCCAGCAGCACTTGGGCTAATGAGCAGTTCTTC.

Written as DNA, the CDR3 is TGTGCCTGGAGTGTTCTAGCGGCGAACACCGGGGAGCTGTTTTTT. Amino acid sequence: CAWSVLAANTGELFF. The chain combines TRBV30 with TRBJ2-2; the match to TRBD2 covers 7 bases. The germline V gene has CDR1 GTSNPN and CDR2 SVGIG (reference sequence). The CDR3 totals 15 residues. V was pared by 0 bases and J by 0 bases, with 1 base of the junction left unmatched. Full variable domain (missing parts from reference TRBV30 and TRBJ2-2): SQTIHQWPATLVQPVGSPLSLECTVEGTSNPNLYWYRQAAGRGLQLLFYSVGIGQISSEVPQNLSASRPQDRQFILSSKKLLLSDSGFYLCAWSVLAANTGELFFGEGSRLTVL.

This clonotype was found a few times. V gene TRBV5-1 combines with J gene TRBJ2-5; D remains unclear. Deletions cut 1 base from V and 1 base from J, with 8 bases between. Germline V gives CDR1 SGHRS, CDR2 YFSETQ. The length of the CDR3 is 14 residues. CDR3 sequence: CASSLPYGQETQYF. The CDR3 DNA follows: TGCGCCAGCAGCTTGCCCTACGGCCAAGAGACCCAGTACTTC. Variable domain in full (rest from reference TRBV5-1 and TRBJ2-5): KAGVTQTPRYLIKTRGQQVTLSCSPISGHRSVSWYQQTPGQGLQFLFEYFSETQRNKGNFPGRFSGRQFSNSRSEMNVSTLELGDSALYLCASSLPYGQETQYFGPGTRLLVL.

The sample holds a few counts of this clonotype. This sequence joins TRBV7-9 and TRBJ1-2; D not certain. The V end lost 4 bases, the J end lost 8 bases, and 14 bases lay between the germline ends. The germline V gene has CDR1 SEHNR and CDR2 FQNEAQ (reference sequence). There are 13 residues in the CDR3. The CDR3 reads CASSSAAPLGYTF. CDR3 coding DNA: TGTGCCAGCAGCTCGGCAGCACCATTGGGCTACACCTTC.

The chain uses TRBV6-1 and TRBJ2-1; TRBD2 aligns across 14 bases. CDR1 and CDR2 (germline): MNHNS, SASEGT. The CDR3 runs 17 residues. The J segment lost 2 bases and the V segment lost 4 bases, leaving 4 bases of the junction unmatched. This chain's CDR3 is CASSGGLAGEPYNEQFF. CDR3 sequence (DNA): TGTGCCAGCAGTGGGGGACTAGCGGGGGAACCCTACAATGAGCAGTTCTTC.

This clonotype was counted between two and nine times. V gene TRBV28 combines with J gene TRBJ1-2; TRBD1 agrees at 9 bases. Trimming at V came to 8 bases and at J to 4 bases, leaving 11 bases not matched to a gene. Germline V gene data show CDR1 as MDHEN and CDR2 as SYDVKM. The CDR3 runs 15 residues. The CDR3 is CASATGTGYGYGYTF. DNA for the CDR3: TGTGCCAGCGCAACCGGGACAGGGTACGGCTATGGCTACACCTTC.

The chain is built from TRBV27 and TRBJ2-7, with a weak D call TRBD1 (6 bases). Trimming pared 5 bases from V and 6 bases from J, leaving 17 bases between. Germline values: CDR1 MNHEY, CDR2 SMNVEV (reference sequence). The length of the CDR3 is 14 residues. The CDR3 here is CASSAGTNLGEQYF. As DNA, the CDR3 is TGTGCCAGCAGTGCAGGGACAAATCTTGGCGAGCAGTACTTC.

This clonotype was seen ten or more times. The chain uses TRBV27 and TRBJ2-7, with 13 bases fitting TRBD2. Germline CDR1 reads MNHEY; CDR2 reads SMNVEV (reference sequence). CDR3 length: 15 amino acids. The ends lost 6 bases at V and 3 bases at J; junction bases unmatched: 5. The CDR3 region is CASSTGLAGVYEQYF. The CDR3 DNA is TGTGCCAGCAGCACTGGACTAGCGGGAGTCTACGAGCAGTACTTC.

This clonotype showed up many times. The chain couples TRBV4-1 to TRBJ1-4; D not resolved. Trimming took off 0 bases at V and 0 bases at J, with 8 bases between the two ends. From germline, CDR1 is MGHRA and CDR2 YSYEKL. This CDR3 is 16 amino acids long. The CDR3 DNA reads TGCGCCAGCAGCCAAGAAACCCAACCAACTAATGAAAAACTGTTTTTT. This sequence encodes CASSQETQPTNEKLFF.

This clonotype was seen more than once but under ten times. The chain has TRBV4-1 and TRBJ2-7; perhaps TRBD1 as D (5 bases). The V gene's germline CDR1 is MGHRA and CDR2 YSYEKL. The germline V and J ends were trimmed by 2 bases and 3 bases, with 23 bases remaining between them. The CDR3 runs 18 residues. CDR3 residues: CASSQRQGPLISLYEQYF. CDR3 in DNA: TGCGCCAGCAGCCAACGTCAGGGCCCTCTTATTTCGCTCTACGAGCAGTACTTC.

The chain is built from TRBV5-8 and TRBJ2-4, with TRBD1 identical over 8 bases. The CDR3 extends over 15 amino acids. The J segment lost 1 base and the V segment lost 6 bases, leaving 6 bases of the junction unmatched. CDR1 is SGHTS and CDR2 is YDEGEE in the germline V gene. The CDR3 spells CASTVTGAAKNIQYF. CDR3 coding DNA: TGTGCCAGCACCGTGACAGGGGCGGCCAAAAACATTCAGTACTTC.

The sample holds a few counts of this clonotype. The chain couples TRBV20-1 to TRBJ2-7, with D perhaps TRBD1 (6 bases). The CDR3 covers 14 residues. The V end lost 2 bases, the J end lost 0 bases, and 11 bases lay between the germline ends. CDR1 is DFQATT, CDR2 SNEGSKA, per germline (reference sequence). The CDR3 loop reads CSARSRGNSYEQYF. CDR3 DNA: TGCAGTGCTAGATCCAGGGGAAACTCCTACGAGCAGTACTTC.

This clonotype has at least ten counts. The CDR3 reads CASSASRSSYNEQFF. The CDR3 DNA follows: TGTGCCAGCAGCGCCTCCCGGAGCTCCTACAATGAGCAGTTCTTC. The rearrangement uses TRBV7-2 and TRBJ2-1; no reliable D call. CDR1 and CDR2 from the germline V gene are SGHTA and FQGNSA. V lost 5 bases to trimming and J lost 0 bases, with 11 bases between them. The length of the CDR3 is 15 residues.

The CDR3 DNA reads as TGTGCCAGCAGTGAAGCGGCGAAGTTTAGCCGTAGTGGCTACACCTTC. Residues: CASSEAAKFSRSGYTF. The V gene is TRBV2, the J gene TRBJ1-2; D unresolved. CDR1 and CDR2 from the germline V gene are SNHLY and FYNNEI. CDR3 length equals 16 residues. The V and J ends lost 0 bases and 7 bases respectively, with 18 bases between them.

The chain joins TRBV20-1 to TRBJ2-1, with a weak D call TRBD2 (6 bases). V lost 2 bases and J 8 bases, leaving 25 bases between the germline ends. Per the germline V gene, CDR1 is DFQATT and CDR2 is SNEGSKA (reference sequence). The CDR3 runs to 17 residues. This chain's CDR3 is CSARRQGVWGLKDEQFF. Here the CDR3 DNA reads TGCAGTGCTAGACGGCAAGGTGTGTGGGGACTCAAGGATGAGCAGTTCTTC.

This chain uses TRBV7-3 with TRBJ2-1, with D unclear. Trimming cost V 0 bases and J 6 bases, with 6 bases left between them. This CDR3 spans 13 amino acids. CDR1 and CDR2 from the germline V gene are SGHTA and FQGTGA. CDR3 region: CASSLTSSNEQFF. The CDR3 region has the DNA TGTGCCAGCAGCTTAACGTCCAGCAATGAGCAGTTCTTC.

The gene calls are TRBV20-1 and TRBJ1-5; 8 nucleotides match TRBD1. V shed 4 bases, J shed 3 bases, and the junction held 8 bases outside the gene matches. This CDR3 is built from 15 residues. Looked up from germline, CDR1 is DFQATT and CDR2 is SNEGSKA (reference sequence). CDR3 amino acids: CSATRTGIDNQPQHF. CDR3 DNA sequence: TGCAGTGCTACGCGGACAGGGATCGACAATCAGCCCCAGCATTTT.

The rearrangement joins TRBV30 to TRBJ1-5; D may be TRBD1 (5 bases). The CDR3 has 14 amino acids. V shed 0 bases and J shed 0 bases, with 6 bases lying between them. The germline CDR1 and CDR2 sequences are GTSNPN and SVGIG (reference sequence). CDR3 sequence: CAWSVDSSNQPQHF. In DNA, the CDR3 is TGTGCCTGGAGTGTAGACAGTAGCAATCAGCCCCAGCATTTT.

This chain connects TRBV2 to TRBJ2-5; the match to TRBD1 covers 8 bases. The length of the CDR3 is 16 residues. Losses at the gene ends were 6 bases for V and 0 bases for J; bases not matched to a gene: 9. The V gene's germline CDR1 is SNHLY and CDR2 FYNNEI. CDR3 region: CASSHLTGDHQETQYF. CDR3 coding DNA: TGTGCCAGCAGCCATCTGACAGGGGACCACCAAGAGACCCAGTACTTC.

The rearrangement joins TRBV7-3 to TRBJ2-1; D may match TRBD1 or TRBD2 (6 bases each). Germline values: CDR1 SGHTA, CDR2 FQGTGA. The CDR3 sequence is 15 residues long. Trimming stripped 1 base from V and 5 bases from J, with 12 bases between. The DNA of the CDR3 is TGTGCCAGCAGCTTAATGGGGGGCCCAAACAATGAGCAGTTCTTC. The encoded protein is CASSLMGGPNNEQFF.

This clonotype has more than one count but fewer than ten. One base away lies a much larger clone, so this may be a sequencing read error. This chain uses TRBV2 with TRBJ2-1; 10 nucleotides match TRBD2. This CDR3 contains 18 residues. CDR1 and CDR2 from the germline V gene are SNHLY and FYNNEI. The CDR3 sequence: CARSLRSSGSASYNEQFF. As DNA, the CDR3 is TGTGCCCGCAGTTTACGGTCTAGCGGGAGCGCCTCCTACAATGAGCAGTTCTTC.